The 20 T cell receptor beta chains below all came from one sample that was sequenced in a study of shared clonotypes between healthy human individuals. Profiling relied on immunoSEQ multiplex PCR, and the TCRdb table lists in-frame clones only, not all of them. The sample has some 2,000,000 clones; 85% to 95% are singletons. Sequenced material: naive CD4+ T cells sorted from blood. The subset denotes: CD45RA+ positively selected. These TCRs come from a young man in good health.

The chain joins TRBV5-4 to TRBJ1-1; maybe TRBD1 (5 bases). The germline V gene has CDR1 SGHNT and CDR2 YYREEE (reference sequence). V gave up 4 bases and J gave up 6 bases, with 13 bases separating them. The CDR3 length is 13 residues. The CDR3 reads CASSPWLGAEAFF. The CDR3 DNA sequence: TGTGCCAGCAGCCCGTGGTTGGGGGCTGAAGCTTTCTTT.

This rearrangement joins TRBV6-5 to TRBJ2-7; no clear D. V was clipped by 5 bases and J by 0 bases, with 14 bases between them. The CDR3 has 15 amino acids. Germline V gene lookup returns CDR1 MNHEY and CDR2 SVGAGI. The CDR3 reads CASSKPGPSSYEQYF. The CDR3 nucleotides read TGTGCCAGCAGTAAGCCGGGCCCGAGCTCCTACGAGCAGTACTTC.

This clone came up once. The CDR3 coding sequence is TGTGCCAGCAGTCCCAGCGGGAACACTGAAGCTTTCTTT. Its protein is CASSPSGNTEAFF. This chain uses TRBV25-1 with TRBJ1-1, with D uncertain. V dropped 5 bases and J dropped 1 base, with 8 bases sitting between them. This CDR3 has 13 residues. Germline V lookup: CDR1 MGHDK, CDR2 SYGVNS.

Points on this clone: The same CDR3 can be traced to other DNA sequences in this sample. The DNA for the CDR3 is TGCGCCAGCACCCGCGACAACACCGGGGAGCTGTTTTTT. Encoded protein: CASTRDNTGELFF. The chain is built from TRBV5-1 and TRBJ2-2; no clear D. Trimming removed 6 bases from V and 2 bases from J, with 8 bases in between. From germline, CDR1 is SGHRS and CDR2 YFSETQ. CDR3 size: 13 residues.

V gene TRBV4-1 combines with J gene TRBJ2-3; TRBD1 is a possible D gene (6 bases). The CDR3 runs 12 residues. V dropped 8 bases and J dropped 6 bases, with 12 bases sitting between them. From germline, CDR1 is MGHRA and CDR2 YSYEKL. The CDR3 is CASGGGRDTQYF. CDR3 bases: TGCGCCAGCGGTGGGGGCAGGGATACGCAGTATTTT.

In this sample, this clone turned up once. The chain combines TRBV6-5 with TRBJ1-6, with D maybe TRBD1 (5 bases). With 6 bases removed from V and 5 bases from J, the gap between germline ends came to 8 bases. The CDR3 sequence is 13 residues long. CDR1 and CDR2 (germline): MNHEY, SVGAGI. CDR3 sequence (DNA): TGTGCCAGCAGGGGGCTGGATAATTCACCCCTCCACTTT. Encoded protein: CASRGLDNSPLHF.

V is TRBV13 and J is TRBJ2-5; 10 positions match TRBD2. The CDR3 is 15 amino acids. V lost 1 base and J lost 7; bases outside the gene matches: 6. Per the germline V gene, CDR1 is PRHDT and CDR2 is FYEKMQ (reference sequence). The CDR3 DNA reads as TGTGCCAGCAGCTTAGTAGCGGGAGGCCGGGGGACCCAGTACTTC. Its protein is CASSLVAGGRGTQYF.

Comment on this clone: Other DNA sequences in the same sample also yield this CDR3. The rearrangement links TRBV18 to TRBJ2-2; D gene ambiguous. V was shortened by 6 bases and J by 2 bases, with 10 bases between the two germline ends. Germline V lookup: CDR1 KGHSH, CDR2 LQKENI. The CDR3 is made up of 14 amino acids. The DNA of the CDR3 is TGTGCCAGCTCTACGGGTCTCAACACCGGGGAGCTGTTTTTT. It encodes CASSTGLNTGELFF.

The CDR3, as DNA: TGTGCCAGCAGCGGTTTTGAACTAGCGCCATCCTACGAGCAGTACTTC. The encoded protein is CASSGFELAPSYEQYF. The gene calls are TRBV7-2 and TRBJ2-7, with TRBD2 identical over 7 bases. The CDR3 length is 16 residues. V gave up 5 bases and J gave up 1 base; unmatched junction bases: 11. CDR1 and CDR2 (germline): SGHTA, FQGNSA. Complete variable domain (other parts from reference TRBV7-2 and TRBJ2-7): GAGVSQSPSNKVTEKGKDVELRCDPISGHTALYWYRQSLGQGLEFLIYFQGNSAPDKSGLPSDRFSAERTGGSVSTLTIQRTQQEDSAVYLCASSGFELAPSYEQYFGPGTRLTVT.

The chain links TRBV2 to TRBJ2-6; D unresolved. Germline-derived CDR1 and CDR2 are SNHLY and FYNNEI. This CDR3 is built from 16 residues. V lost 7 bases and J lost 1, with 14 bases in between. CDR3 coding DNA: TGTGCCAGCAAAGGAGACTGGGGATCTGGGGCCAACGTCCTGACTTTC. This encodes CASKGDWGSGANVLTF. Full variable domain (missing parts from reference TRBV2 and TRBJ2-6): EPEVTQTPSHQVTQMGQEVILRCVPISNHLYFYWYRQILGQKVEFLVSFYNNEISEKSEIFDDQFSVERPDGSNFTLKIRSTKLEDSAMYFCASKGDWGSGANVLTFGAGSRLTVL.

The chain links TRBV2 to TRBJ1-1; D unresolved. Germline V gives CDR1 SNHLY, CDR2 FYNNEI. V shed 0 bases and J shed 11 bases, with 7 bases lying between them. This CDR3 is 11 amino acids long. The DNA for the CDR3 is TGTGCCAGCAGTGAAGCCTGGGCGGCTTTCTTT. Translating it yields CASSEAWAAFF. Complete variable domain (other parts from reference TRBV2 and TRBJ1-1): EPEVTQTPSHQVTQMGQEVILRCVPISNHLYFYWYRQILGQKVEFLVSFYNNEISEKSEIFDDQFSVERPDGSNFTLKIRSTKLEDSAMYFCASSEAWAAFFGQGTRLTVV.

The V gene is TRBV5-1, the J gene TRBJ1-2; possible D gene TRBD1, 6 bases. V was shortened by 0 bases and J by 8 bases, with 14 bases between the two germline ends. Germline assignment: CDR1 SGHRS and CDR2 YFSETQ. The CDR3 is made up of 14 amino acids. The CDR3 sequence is CASSLVQGLEGYTF. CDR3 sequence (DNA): TGCGCCAGCAGCTTGGTTCAGGGGCTCGAAGGCTACACCTTC.

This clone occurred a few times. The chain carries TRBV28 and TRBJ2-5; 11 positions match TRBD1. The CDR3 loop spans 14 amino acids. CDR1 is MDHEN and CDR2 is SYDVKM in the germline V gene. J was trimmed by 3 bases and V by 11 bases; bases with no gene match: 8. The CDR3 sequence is CAPSGGQGEETQYF. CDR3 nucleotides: TGTGCCCCCTCGGGGGGACAGGGGGAAGAGACCCAGTACTTC.

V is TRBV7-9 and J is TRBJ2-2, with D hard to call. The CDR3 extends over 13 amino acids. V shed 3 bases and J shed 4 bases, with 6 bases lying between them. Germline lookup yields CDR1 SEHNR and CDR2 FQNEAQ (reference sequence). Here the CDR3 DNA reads TGTGCCAGCAGCTTGGAGTCCACCGGGGAGCTGTTTTTT. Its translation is CASSLESTGELFF.

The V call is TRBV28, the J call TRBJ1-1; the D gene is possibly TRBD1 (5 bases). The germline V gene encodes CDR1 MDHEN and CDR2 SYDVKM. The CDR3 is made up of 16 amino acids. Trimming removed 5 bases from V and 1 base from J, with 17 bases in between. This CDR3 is CASSRGERAKNTEAFF. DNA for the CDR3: TGTGCCAGCAGTAGAGGGGAAAGGGCCAAGAACACTGAAGCTTTCTTT. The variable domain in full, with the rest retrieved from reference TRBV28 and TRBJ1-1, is DVKVTQSSRYLVKRTGEKVFLECVQDMDHENMFWYRQDPGLGLRLIYFSYDVKMKEKGDIPEGYSVSREKKERFSLILESASTNQTSMYLCASSRGERAKNTEAFFGQGTRLTVV.

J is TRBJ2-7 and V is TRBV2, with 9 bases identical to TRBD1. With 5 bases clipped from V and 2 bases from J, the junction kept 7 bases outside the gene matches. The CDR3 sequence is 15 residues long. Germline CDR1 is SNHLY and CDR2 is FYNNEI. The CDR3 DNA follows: TGTGCCAGCAGTCCTGCCGGGACAGGGACCTACGAGCAGTACTTC. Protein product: CASSPAGTGTYEQYF.

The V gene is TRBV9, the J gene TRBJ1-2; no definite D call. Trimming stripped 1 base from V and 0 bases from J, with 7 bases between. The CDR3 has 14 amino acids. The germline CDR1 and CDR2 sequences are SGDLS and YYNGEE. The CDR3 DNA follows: TGTGCCAGCAGCGTATACCGGTCTAACTATGGCTACACCTTC. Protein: CASSVYRSNYGYTF.

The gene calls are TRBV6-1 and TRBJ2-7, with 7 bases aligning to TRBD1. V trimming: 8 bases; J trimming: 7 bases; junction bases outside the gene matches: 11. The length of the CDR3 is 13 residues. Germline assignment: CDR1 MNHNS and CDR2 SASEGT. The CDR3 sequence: CASAGTVLGEQYF. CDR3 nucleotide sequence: TGTGCCAGCGCCGGGACAGTCCTAGGGGAGCAGTACTTC.

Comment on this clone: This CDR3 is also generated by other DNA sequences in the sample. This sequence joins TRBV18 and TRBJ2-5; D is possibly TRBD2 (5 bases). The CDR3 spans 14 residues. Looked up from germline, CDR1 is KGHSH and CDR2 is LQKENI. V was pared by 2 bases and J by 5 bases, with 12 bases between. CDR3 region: CASSPYRGRETQYF. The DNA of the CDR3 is TGTGCCAGCTCACCATACCGGGGTAGGGAGACCCAGTACTTC.

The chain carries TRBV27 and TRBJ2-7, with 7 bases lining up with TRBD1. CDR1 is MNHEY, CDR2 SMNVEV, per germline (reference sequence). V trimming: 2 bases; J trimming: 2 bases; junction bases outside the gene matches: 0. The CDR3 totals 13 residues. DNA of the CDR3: TGTGCCAGCAGTTTAACAGGGGCCTACGAGCAGTACTTC. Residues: CASSLTGAYEQYF.